The 9 T cell receptor beta chains reported below all come from one sample, sequenced in a study of blood T cell repertoires in COVID-19. Sequencing was performed with immunoSEQ multiplex PCR; in TCRdb, only in-frame clones are kept and a portion is missing. The sample includes about 47,000 clones, under 70% of them seen just once. The sample consisted of peripheral blood. These receptors came from a woman between 65 and 79 years old with acute or convalescent COVID-19.

Here the CDR3 reads CASSIAGTYNEQFF. CDR3 DNA sequence: TGTGCCAGTAGTATAGCGGGGACCTACAATGAGCAGTTCTTC. The V and J genes are TRBV19 and TRBJ2-1, with a tentative D call TRBD2 (5 bases). V shed 1 base and J shed 2 bases, with 6 bases lying between them. This CDR3 region has 14 residues. CDR1 is LNHDA and CDR2 is SQIVND in the germline V gene (reference sequence).

V gene TRBV5-1 combines with J gene TRBJ1-1; 10 nucleotides align to TRBD1. After removal of 2 bases from V and 6 bases from J, the junction contained 4 bases not matched to a gene. The CDR3 loop spans 14 amino acids. Germline CDR1 reads SGHRS; CDR2 reads YFSETQ. The CDR3 coding sequence is TGCGCCAGCAGCTTAGAGGACAGGGGGGCTGAAGCTTTCTTT. As protein: CASSLEDRGAEAFF.

This rearrangement joins TRBV24-1 to TRBJ1-5, with 11 bases aligning to TRBD1. The germline gives CDR1 KGHDR, CDR2 SFDVKD. The CDR3 is made up of 17 amino acids. V dropped 4 bases and J dropped 1; count of bases not matched to a gene: 5. Written as DNA, the CDR3 is TGTGCCACCAGTGAAGAGGGGACAGGGGGGAGCAATCAGCCCCAGCATTTT. Translating it yields CATSEEGTGGSNQPQHF.

The rearrangement links TRBV29-1 to TRBJ1-2; the D is unclear. Trimming pared 1 base from V and 4 bases from J, leaving 10 bases between. The germline V gene has CDR1 SQVTM and CDR2 ANQGSEA. The CDR3 contains 13 residues. The DNA of the CDR3 is TGCAGCGTTGAAGGCCGGAGTTCCTATGGCTACACCTTC. Its translation: CSVEGRSSYGYTF.

The chain couples TRBV5-1 to TRBJ2-7; TRBD1 might be the D (7 bases). V shed 0 bases and J shed 4 bases, with 14 bases lying between them. The CDR3 covers 15 residues. From germline, CDR1 is SGHRS and CDR2 YFSETQ. The CDR3 spells CASSLGSAGGYEQYF. The DNA for the CDR3 is TGCGCCAGCAGCTTGGGGTCGGCAGGGGGGTACGAGCAGTACTTC.

This chain uses TRBV10-3 with TRBJ2-3, with D hard to call. Trimming removed 4 bases at V and 2 bases at J, with 10 bases between. The CDR3 is 14 residues long. Per germline, CDR1 ENHRY and CDR2 SYGVKD. In DNA form, the CDR3 reads TGTGCCATCAGTGCTGAGAAAACCACAGATACGCAGTATTTT. Amino acids: CAISAEKTTDTQYF.

This rearrangement joins TRBV12-3 or TRBV12-4 to TRBJ1-1, with D tentatively TRBD1 (6 bases). Trimming cost V 6 bases and J 13 bases, with 18 bases left between them. The CDR3 has 12 residues. DNA of the CDR3: TGTGCCAGCAGATCGGGACAACATCTTGGTTTCTTT. The encoded protein is CASRSGQHLGFF.

This chain uses TRBV7-2 with TRBJ2-2; 10 nucleotides align to TRBD2. J was trimmed by 4 bases and V by 1 base; bases with no gene match: 9. Germline values: CDR1 SGHTA, CDR2 FQGNSA. CDR3 length: 18 amino acids. The CDR3 nucleotides are TGTGCCAGCAGCTTAGAGGGAGCGGGAGGGCCTGGCACCGGGGAGCTGTTTTTT. Protein sequence: CASSLEGAGGPGTGELFF.

The chain is built from TRBV28 and TRBJ2-1; TRBD1 might be the D (7 bases). The CDR3 has 15 amino acids. Trimming removed 5 bases from V and 9 bases from J, with 20 bases in between. Per the germline V gene, CDR1 is MDHEN and CDR2 is SYDVKM. The CDR3 loop reads CASSTQTGRKSEQFF. In DNA form, the CDR3 reads TGTGCCAGCAGTACCCAGACAGGGAGGAAGAGTGAGCAGTTCTTC.